This TCR beta chain was sequenced for a study of CD8 T cells in Susac syndrome. The germline gives CDR1 LGHDT, CDR2 YNNKEL (reference sequence). This CDR3 has 16 residues. The multiple sclerosis controls were treatment-naive patients with relapsing-remitting disease that was stable or active. Isolation of CD8+ and CD4+ T cells was performed negatively, whereas enrichment of TEMRA cells was done by FACS. It was with random hexamers that about 0.45 to 1 ug RNA was reverse transcribed. TCR beta CDR3 was amplified by immunoSEQ multiplex PCR. This amplification extended across 54 Vbeta and 13 Jbeta segments. TCRdb reprocessed the immunoSEQ multiplex PCR reads with MiXCR, giving one entry per CDR3 protein. The sample yields approximately 220,000 distinct CDR3 sequences, approximately 95% seen once. Turning to this clonotype: The junction differs from germline at one of its ends, possibly a read error.

Specimen: CD4+ T cells from PBMCs. The receptor was isolated from a human donor with multiple sclerosis. This rearrangement joins TRBV3-1 to TRBJ2-5, with 8 bases aligning to TRBD1. The CDR3 DNA follows: TGTGCCAGCAGCCAAGAAATCCGGACAGGGCAAGGGACCCAGTACTTC. This sequence encodes CASSQEIRTGQGTQYF.